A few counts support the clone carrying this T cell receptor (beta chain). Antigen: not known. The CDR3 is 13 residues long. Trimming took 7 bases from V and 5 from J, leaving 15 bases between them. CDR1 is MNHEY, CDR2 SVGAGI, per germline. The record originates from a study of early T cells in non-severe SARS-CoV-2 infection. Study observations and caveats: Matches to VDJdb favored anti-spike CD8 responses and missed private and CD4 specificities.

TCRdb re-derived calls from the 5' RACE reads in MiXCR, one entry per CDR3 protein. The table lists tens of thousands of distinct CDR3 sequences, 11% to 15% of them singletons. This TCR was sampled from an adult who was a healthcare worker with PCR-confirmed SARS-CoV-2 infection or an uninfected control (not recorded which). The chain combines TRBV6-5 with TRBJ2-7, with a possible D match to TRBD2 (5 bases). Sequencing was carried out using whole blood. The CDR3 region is CASKNPSRDEQYF. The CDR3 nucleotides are TGTGCCAGCAAAAACCCTTCGAGGGACGAGCAGTACTTC.